A selection of T cell receptor beta chains follows, all from one sample in a study of T cells after yellow fever vaccination. TCRdb independently ran MiXCR on the 5' RACE reads; one entry per CDR3 protein. Altogether more than 55,000 distinct CDR3 sequences are present, roughly 7.4% being singletons, with the ten largest covering 35% to 40%. The material was CD8+ T cells sorted from PBMCs, obtained 15 days after the yellow fever booster vaccination. Receptor source: a man between 25 and 39 years old who received the YFV17D yellow fever vaccine. CDR3s include the opening cysteine and the closing phenylalanine or tryptophan. The D gene is left open where the match is weak. Not all rows give a size; the values are once, few, many and, for expanded clones, a class.

TRBV2	16	many	-	TRBJ2-1	CASSVIGSRAYNEQFF	TGTGCCAGCAGCGTTATTGGGAGCCGAGCCTACAATGAGCAGTTCTTC
TRBV29-1	10	many	-	TRBJ1-1	CSALSPEAFF	TGCAGCGCCCTAAGCCCTGAAGCTTTCTTT
TRBV27	15	many	TRBD2	TRBJ2-1	CASRALAGGDNEQFF	TGTGCCAGCAGGGCCCTAGCGGGGGGGGACAATGAGCAGTTCTTC
TRBV28	17	-	-	TRBJ2-6	CASRPLTGSSGANVLTF	TGTGCCAGCAGACCCCTGACGGGGAGCTCTGGGGCCAACGTCCTGACTTTC
TRBV11-2	17	many	-	TRBJ2-1	CASSKSLERVLDNEQFF	TGTGCCAGCAGCAAATCCCTGGAGCGGGTATTAGACAATGAGCAGTTCTTC
TRBV29-1	11	many	-	TRBJ1-1	CSVDIEYEAFF	TGCAGCGTTGATATCGAGTATGAAGCTTTCTTT
TRBV19	13	many	TRBD2	TRBJ2-1	CASSPLAGDEQFF	TGTGCCAGTAGTCCCCTAGCGGGTGATGAGCAGTTCTTC
TRBV5-6	16	-	TRBD2	TRBJ2-1	CASSSRRTSVDNEQFF	TGTGCCAGCAGCTCGCGAAGGACTAGTGTCGACAATGAGCAGTTCTTC
TRBV12-3/TRBV12-4	16	many	TRBD1	TRBJ2-2	CASTTAGQGYTGELFF	TGTGCCAGCACCACCGCGGGACAGGGGTACACCGGGGAGCTGTTTTTT
TRBV7-9	16	many	TRBD2	TRBJ2-1	CASSPEGGRIHNEQFF	TGTGCCAGCAGCCCCGAGGGCGGGAGGATCCACAATGAGCAGTTCTTC
TRBV29-1	17	many	-	TRBJ2-1	CSVGLEMGRGSYNEQFF	TGCAGCGTGGGCCTTGAAATGGGGAGAGGGTCCTACAATGAGCAGTTCTTC
TRBV5-1	15	-	TRBD2	TRBJ2-7	CASSPGTSGTYGQYF	TGCGCCAGCAGCCCCGGGACTAGCGGGACCTACGGGCAGTACTTC
TRBV14	16	many	TRBD2	TRBJ2-1	CASSPLSGTPYNEQFF	TGTGCCAGCAGCCCTCTAAGCGGGACCCCCTACAATGAGCAGTTCTTC
TRBV7-3	13	many	-	TRBJ2-1	CASSLSFRNEQFF	TGTGCCAGCAGCTTATCATTTAGAAATGAGCAGTTCTTC
TRBV15	16	many	-	TRBJ2-1	CATSREGVVAGREQFF	TGTGCCACCAGCAGAGAAGGAGTAGTGGCAGGACGGGAGCAGTTCTTC
TRBV25-1	15	few	-	TRBJ1-1	CASSESAGDLRGAFF	TGTGCCAGCAGTGAATCGGCCGGGGACCTCAGAGGAGCTTTCTTT
TRBV5-6	15	many	-	TRBJ1-4	CASSLQGSLNEKLFF	TGTGCCAGCAGCCTCCAGGGGTCGCTCAACGAAAAACTGTTTTTT
TRBV7-9	16	-	-	TRBJ1-3	CASSSSQGAAGNTIYF	TGTGCCAGCAGCTCAAGTCAGGGAGCTGCTGGAAACACCATATATTTT
TRBV7-9	13	many	-	TRBJ2-2	CASRTGATGELFF	TGTGCCAGCAGGACTGGTGCTACCGGGGAGCTGTTTTTT
TRBV20-1	14	many	TRBD1	TRBJ1-2	CSASGTAGDYGYTF	TGCAGTGCCTCCGGGACAGCCGGGGACTATGGCTACACCTTC
TRBV6-2/TRBV6-3	13	many	-	TRBJ2-7	CASSYSSQDEQYF	TGTGCCAGCAGTTACTCGTCCCAGGACGAGCAGTACTTC
TRBV20-1	14	many	-	TRBJ2-1	CSARNLQVYNEQFF	TGCAGTGCTAGAAACCTTCAGGTCTACAATGAGCAGTTCTTC
TRBV20-1	12	many	-	TRBJ2-7	CSARATVYEQYF	TGCAGTGCTAGAGCGACAGTCTACGAGCAGTACTTC
TRBV29-1	12	many	-	TRBJ1-2	CSVAQAHYGYTF	TGCAGCGTTGCTCAGGCGCACTATGGCTACACCTTC
TRBV7-2	15	many	TRBD2	TRBJ2-1	CASQDRQTSAYEQFF	TGTGCCAGCCAGGATCGGCAAACTAGCGCCTATGAGCAGTTCTTC
TRBV6-2/TRBV6-3	15	many	TRBD1	TRBJ2-7	CASSPLGQTSYEQYF	TGTGCCAGCAGTCCCCTGGGACAGACTTCCTACGAGCAGTACTTC